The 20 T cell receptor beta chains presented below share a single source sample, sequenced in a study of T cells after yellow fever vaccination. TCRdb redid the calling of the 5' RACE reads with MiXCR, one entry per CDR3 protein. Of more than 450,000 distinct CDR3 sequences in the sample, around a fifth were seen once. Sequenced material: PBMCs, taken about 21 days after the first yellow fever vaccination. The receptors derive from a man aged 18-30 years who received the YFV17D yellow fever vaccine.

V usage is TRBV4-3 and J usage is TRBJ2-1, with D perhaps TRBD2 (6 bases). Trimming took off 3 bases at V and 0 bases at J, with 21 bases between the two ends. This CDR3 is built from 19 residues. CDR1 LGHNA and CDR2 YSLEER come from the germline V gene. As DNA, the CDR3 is TGCGCCAGCAGCCACCTACCCCTACTAGCCCGGAGCTCCTACAATGAGCAGTTCTTC. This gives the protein CASSHLPLLARSSYNEQFF.

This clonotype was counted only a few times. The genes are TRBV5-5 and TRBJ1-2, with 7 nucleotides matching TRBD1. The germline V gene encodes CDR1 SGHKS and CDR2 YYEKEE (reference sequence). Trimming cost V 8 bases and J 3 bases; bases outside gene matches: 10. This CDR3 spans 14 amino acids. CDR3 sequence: CASQIRDSDYGYTF. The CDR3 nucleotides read TGTGCCAGTCAGATCCGGGACAGCGACTATGGCTACACCTTC.

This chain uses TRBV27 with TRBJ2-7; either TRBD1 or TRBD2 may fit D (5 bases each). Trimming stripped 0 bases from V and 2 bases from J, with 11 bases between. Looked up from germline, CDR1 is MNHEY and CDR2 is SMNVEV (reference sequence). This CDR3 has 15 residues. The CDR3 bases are TGTGCCAGCAGTTTATCCGGGGACCCCCCCTACGAGCAGTACGTC. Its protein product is CASSLSGDPPYEQYV.

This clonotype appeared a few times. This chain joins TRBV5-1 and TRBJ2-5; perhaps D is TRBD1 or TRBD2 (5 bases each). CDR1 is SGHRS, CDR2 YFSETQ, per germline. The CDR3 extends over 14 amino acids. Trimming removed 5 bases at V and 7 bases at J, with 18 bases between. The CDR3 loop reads CASRDLLGEGTQYF. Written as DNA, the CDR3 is TGCGCCAGCAGGGACCTTTTGGGGGAAGGGACCCAGTACTTC.

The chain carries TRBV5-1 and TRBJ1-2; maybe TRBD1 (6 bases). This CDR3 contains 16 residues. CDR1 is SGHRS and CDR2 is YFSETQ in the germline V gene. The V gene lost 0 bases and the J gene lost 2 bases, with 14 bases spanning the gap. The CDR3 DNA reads TGCGCCAGCAGCTTGGGAGGGGGTCGGTTAAACTATGGCTACACCTTC. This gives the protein CASSLGGGRLNYGYTF.

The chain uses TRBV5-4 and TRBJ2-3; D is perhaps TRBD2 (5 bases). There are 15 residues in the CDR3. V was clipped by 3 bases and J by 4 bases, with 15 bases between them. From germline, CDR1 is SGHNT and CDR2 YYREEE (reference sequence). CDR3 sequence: CASSYGENNADTQYF. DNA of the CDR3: TGTGCCAGCAGCTACGGGGAGAACAACGCAGATACGCAGTATTTT.

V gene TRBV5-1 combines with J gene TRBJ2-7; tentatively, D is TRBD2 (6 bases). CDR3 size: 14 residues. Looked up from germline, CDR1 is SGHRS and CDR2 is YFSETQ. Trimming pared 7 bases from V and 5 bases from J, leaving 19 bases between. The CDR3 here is CASHENRPGDEQYF. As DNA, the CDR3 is TGCGCCAGCCATGAGAACAGACCGGGGGACGAGCAGTACTTC.

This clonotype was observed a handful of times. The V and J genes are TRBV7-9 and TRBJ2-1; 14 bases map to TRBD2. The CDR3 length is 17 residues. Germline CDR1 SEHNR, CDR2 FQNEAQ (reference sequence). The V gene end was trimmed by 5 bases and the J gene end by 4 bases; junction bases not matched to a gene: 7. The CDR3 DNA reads TGTGCCAGCAGCCGGACTAGCGGGGGGTCACGATACAATGAGCAGTTCTTC. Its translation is CASSRTSGGSRYNEQFF.

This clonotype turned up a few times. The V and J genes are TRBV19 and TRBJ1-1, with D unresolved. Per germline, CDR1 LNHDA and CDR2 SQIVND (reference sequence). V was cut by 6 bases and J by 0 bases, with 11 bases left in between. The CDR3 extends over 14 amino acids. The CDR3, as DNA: TGTGCCAGTAGCTCCACGTCCATGAACACTGAAGCTTTCTTT. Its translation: CASSSTSMNTEAFF.

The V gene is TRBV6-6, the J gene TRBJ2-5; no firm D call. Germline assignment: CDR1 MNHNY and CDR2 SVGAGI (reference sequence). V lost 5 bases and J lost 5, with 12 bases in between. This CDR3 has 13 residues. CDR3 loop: CASSTPEKETQYF. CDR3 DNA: TGTGCCAGCAGTACCCCGGAGAAGGAGACCCAGTACTTC.

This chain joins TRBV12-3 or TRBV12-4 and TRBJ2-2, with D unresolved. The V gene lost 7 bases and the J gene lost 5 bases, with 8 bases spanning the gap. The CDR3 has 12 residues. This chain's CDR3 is CASTKGTGELFF. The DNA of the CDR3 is TGTGCCAGCACCAAGGGTACCGGGGAGCTGTTTTTT.

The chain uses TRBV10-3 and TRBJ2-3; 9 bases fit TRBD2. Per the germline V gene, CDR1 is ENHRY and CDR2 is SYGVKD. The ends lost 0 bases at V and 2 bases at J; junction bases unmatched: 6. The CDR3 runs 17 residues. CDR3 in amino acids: CAISESKAGGYTDTQYF. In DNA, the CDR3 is TGTGCCATCAGTGAGTCGAAAGCGGGGGGATACACAGATACGCAGTATTTT.

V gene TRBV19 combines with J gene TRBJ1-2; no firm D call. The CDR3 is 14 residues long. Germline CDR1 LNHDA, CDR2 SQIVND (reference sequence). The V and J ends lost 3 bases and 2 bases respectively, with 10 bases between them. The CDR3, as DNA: TGTGCCAGTAGTATCGGTGGCAGGAACTATGGCTACACCTTC. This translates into CASSIGGRNYGYTF.

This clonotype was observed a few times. As DNA, the CDR3 is TGTGCCGTCCAGGGCCCCAGCACAGATACGCAGTATTTT. This gives the protein CAVQGPSTDTQYF. The chain combines TRBV7-9 with TRBJ2-3; a possible D gene is TRBD1 (5 bases). The CDR3 spans 13 residues. CDR1 is SEHNR, CDR2 FQNEAQ, per germline (reference sequence). Trimming removed 11 bases from V and 0 bases from J, with 12 bases in between.

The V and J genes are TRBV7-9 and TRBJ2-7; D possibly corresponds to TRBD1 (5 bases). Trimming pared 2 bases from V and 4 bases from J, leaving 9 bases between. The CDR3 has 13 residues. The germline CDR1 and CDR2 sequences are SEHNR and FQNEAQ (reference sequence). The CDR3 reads CASSLPDSYEQYV. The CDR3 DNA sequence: TGTGCCAGCAGCTTACCCGACAGTTACGAGCAGTACGTC.

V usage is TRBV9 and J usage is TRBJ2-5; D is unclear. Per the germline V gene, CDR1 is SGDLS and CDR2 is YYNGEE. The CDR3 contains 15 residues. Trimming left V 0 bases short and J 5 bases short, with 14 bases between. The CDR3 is CASSVGQALWETQYF. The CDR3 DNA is TGTGCCAGCAGCGTAGGGCAGGCGCTTTGGGAGACCCAGTACTTC.

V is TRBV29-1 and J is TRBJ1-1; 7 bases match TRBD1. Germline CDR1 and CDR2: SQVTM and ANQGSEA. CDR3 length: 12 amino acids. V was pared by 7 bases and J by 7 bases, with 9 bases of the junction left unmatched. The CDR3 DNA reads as TGCAGCGCCAATCGACAGGGCATTGAAGCTTTCTTT. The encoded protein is CSANRQGIEAFF.

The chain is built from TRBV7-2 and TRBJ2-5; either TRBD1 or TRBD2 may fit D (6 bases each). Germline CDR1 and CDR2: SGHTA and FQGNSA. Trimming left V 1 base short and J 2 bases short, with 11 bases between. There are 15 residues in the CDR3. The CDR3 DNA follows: TGTGCCAGCAGCTTAGGGAGGGGGTGGCAAGAGACCCAGTACTTC. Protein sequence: CASSLGRGWQETQYF.

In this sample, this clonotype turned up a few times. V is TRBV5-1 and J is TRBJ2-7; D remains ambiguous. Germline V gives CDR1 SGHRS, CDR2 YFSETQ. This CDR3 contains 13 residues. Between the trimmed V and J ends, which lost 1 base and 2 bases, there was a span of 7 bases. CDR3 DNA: TGCGCCAGCAGCTTGAGGGTAACCTACGAGCAGTACTTC. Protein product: CASSLRVTYEQYF.

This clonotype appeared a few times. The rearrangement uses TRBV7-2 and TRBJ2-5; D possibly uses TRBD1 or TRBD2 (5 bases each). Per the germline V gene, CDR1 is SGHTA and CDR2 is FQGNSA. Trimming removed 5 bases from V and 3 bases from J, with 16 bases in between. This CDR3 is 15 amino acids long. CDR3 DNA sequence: TGTGCCAGCAGCCGTATGGCGAGGGGCAAAGAGACCCAGTACTTC. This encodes CASSRMARGKETQYF.